These 24 T cell receptor beta chains were sequenced from one sample in a study of metastatic and nonmetastatic thyroid tumors. No treatment had been given to any patient before thyroid surgery. TCRdb recomputed clones from the PCR reads via MiXCR. The sample consists of tens of thousands of clones, about 22% of them appearing once. Material for sequencing was blood. These receptors all come from a male donor with papillary thyroid cancer or a benign thyroid nodule (not recorded which). Some clones in this sample may be carry-over from other donors' samples.

This clone was counted between two and nine times. With a much larger clone just one base away, this may be a read error. The gene calls are TRBV7-3 and TRBJ1-1; 8 bases agree with TRBD1. CDR1 and CDR2 from the germline V gene are SGHTA and FQGTGA. The CDR3 covers 13 residues. V trimming: 4 bases; J trimming: 7 bases; junction bases outside the gene matches: 5. In nucleotides, the CDR3 is TGTGCCAGCAGCTCAGTGACAGGGGATGAAGCTTTCTTT. Its translation: CASSSVTGDEAFF.

The chain is built from TRBV19 and TRBJ2-2, with a weak D call TRBD1 (6 bases). Per germline, CDR1 LNHDA and CDR2 SQIVND (reference sequence). Trimming removed 3 bases at V and 4 bases at J, with 12 bases between. This CDR3 is built from 15 residues. The CDR3 loop reads CASSIGAGATGELFF. DNA of the CDR3: TGTGCCAGTAGTATCGGGGCAGGGGCCACCGGGGAGCTGTTTTTT.

The sample holds many counts of this clone. The chain employs TRBV5-4 and TRBJ1-2; D is perhaps TRBD1 (5 bases). This CDR3 region has 15 residues. V dropped 3 bases and J dropped 8 bases, with 20 bases sitting between them. From germline, CDR1 is SGHNT and CDR2 YYREEE (reference sequence). CDR3 sequence (DNA): TGTGCCAGCAGCTCCGACGCGGGCCTTTGGGGGGGCTACACCTTC. This translates into CASSSDAGLWGGYTF.

This clone was observed at least ten times. This chain joins TRBV20-1 and TRBJ2-3, with D possibly called TRBD1 or TRBD2 (5 bases each). Germline CDR1 and CDR2: DFQATT and SNEGSKA (reference sequence). This CDR3 comprises 15 residues. V lost 0 bases and J lost 9, with 19 bases in between. The CDR3 DNA reads as TGCAGTGCTAGAGATCAGGATATTCTGGGGGACACGCAGTATTTT. It is translated as CSARDQDILGDTQYF.

This clone was recorded at least ten times. Additional DNA sequences in this sample encode the identical CDR3. This CDR3 is CASSTSAYEKLFF. The CDR3 DNA is TGTGCCAGTAGTACGTCAGCCTATGAAAAACTGTTTTTT. The chain carries TRBV19 and TRBJ1-4; no clear D gene. Germline CDR1 LNHDA, CDR2 SQIVND (reference sequence). V was pared by 4 bases and J by 6 bases, with 9 bases between. The CDR3 has 13 residues.

This clone was observed at least ten times. The chain couples TRBV10-1 to TRBJ2-6; possible D gene TRBD1, 5 bases. The CDR3 is 16 amino acids. V lost 5 bases to trimming and J lost 1 base, with 12 bases between them. The V gene's germline CDR1 is WNHNN and CDR2 SYGVQD (reference sequence). For the CDR3, the DNA is TGCGCCAGCAGTATAGGGGTCGGGTCTGGGGCCAACGTCCTGACTTTC. This sequence encodes CASSIGVGSGANVLTF.

This clone was observed at least ten times. The chain recombines TRBV18 with TRBJ2-7, with 9 bases fitting TRBD1. CDR1 KGHSH and CDR2 LQKENI come from the germline V gene. V dropped 6 bases and J dropped 7; count of bases not matched to a gene: 10. CDR3 length: 14 residues. CDR3 sequence reads: CASSPGQGFAEQYF. DNA of the CDR3: TGTGCCAGCTCGCCGGGACAGGGATTCGCAGAGCAGTACTTC. Based on the CDR3 plus reference TRBV18 and TRBJ2-7, the full variable domain is NAGVMQNPRHLVRRRGQEARLRCSPMKGHSHVYWYRQLPEEGLKFMVYLQKENIIDESGMPKERFSAEFPKEGPSILRIQQVVRGDSAAYFCASSPGQGFAEQYFGPGTRLTVT.

This clone was counted ten times or more. The V call is TRBV2, the J call TRBJ1-4; TRBD1 might be the D (6 bases). The CDR3 consists of 13 residues. V was pared by 8 bases and J by 6 bases, with 13 bases between. Germline loops: CDR1 SNHLY, CDR2 FYNNEI. In DNA form, the CDR3 reads TGTGCCAGCGCCCGGGGGCTTGATGAAAAACTGTTTTTT. It yields the protein CASARGLDEKLFF.

The table lists this clone with many counts. This chain uses TRBV10-3 with TRBJ2-6, with TRBD2 matching 9 bases. CDR1 ENHRY and CDR2 SYGVKD come from the germline V gene. The junction had 12 bases not matched to a gene; V was cut back by 6 bases and J by 0 bases. The CDR3 contains 19 residues. CDR3 sequence: CAIRGLPTSGDSGANVLTF. In DNA, the CDR3 is TGTGCCATCAGAGGACTTCCGACTAGCGGAGACTCTGGGGCCAACGTCCTGACTTTC.

This clone is judged medium-sized. This sequence joins TRBV12-3 or TRBV12-4 and TRBJ2-7; 7 bases map to TRBD2. This CDR3 is built from 16 residues. After removal of 3 bases from V and 5 bases from J, the junction contained 13 bases not matched to a gene. CDR3 protein: CASSFRLGLEGDEQYF. CDR3 bases: TGTGCCAGCAGTTTTCGCCTAGGACTAGAAGGGGACGAGCAGTACTTC.

As to this clone: A read error may account for a junction end that differs from germline. The chain links TRBV5-1 to TRBJ2-2, with 7 bases that match TRBD2. Germline V gene sequence: CDR1 SGHRS, CDR2 YFSETQ. The CDR3 has 16 amino acids. The CDR3 coding sequence is TGCGCCAGCAGCTCCGGGACTACGAGCAACACCTGGGAGCTGTTTTTT. It yields the protein CASSSGTTSNTWELFF.

Many counts were recorded for this clone. The chain links TRBV7-3 to TRBJ1-1, with D unresolved. Germline CDR1 and CDR2: SGHTA and FQGTGA. V lost 4 bases and J 0 bases, leaving 12 bases between the germline ends. This CDR3 contains 15 residues. The CDR3 reads CASSSAGGLNTEAFF. The CDR3 nucleotides are TGTGCCAGCAGCTCCGCAGGAGGTCTGAACACTGAAGCTTTCTTT.

This clone was picked up a small number of times. The rearrangement joins TRBV24-1 to TRBJ2-1; 9 positions match TRBD2. CDR3 length equals 15 residues. Looked up from germline, CDR1 is KGHDR and CDR2 is SFDVKD. J gave up 2 bases and V 3 bases, and 1 base lay outside the gene matches. CDR3 DNA: TGTGCCACCAGTGATCGCGGGAGGGCCTACAATGAGCAGTTCTTC. Its protein is CATSDRGRAYNEQFF.

This clone was seen repeatedly, ten times or more. The rearrangement links TRBV18 to TRBJ2-7; no definite D call. Per germline, CDR1 KGHSH and CDR2 LQKENI. V was pared by 3 bases and J by 2 bases, with 17 bases between. The CDR3 extends over 16 amino acids. The CDR3 bases are TGTGCCAGCTCACCGAGGCCAGCAGAGCTTACCTACGAGCAGTACTTC. Its protein product is CASSPRPAELTYEQYF.

About this clone: This clone may be a read error of a much larger clone one base away. The same CDR3 also results from other DNA sequences found in this sample. The chain couples TRBV27 to TRBJ2-7, with D perhaps matching TRBD2 (7 bases). The CDR3 sequence is 15 residues long. V was pared by 7 bases and J by 6 bases, with 22 bases between. CDR1 and CDR2 (germline): MNHEY, SMNVEV (reference sequence). The CDR3 region has the DNA TGTGCCAGCAAGAGGAGCGGGACATCCCCCCTCGAGCAGTACTTC. Encoded protein: CASKRSGTSPLEQYF.

This clone was seen ten or more times. V gene TRBV5-4 combines with J gene TRBJ2-7; no reliable D call. Deletions cut 0 bases from V and 5 bases from J, with 9 bases between. This CDR3 is built from 13 residues. Per the germline V gene, CDR1 is SGHNT and CDR2 is YYREEE (reference sequence). The CDR3 DNA is TGTGCCAGCAGCTTGGTGGGTTCCGACGAGCAGTACTTC. It specifies CASSLVGSDEQYF.

This clone showed up just a few times. The CDR3 reads CASSPPQGFNYGYTF. The CDR3 bases are TGTGCCAGCTCACCACCACAGGGATTTAACTATGGCTACACCTTC. The rearrangement links TRBV18 to TRBJ1-2; D perhaps matches TRBD1 (6 bases). Deletions cut 0 bases from V and 1 base from J, with 9 bases between. CDR1 and CDR2 (germline): KGHSH, LQKENI. This CDR3 contains 15 residues.

The chain couples TRBV27 to TRBJ1-1, with 11 bases identical to TRBD1. Germline V gene data show CDR1 as MNHEY and CDR2 as SMNVEV (reference sequence). The CDR3 is 14 residues long. Losses at the gene ends were 3 bases for V and 7 bases for J; bases not matched to a gene: 4. CDR3 residues: CASSLDRGLGEAFF. CDR3 coding DNA: TGTGCCAGCAGTTTGGACAGGGGGCTTGGTGAAGCTTTCTTT.

In this sample, this clone turned up many times. This chain uses TRBV29-1 with TRBJ2-1; D is uncertain. CDR1 and CDR2 (germline): SQVTM, ANQGSEA. V lost 1 base and J lost 8, with 21 bases in between. This CDR3 is 16 amino acids long. The DNA for the CDR3 is TGCAGCGTTGAAGGGACCCTAAGGGTGCTTGGACATGAGCAGTTCTTC. Protein: CSVEGTLRVLGHEQFF.

This clone has at least ten counts. This chain links TRBV30 with TRBJ2-1, with 7 positions matching TRBD1. Germline lookup yields CDR1 GTSNPN and CDR2 SVGIG (reference sequence). V trimming: 2 bases; J trimming: 8 bases; junction bases outside the gene matches: 15. The CDR3 runs 16 residues. The CDR3 region has the DNA TGTGCCTGGAGTAAACTCCGGGACAGCGGAGTCCATGAGCAGTTCTTC. It is translated as CAWSKLRDSGVHEQFF.

This clone was found many times. A read error may explain this, as a much larger clone is one base away. The chain links TRBV30 to TRBJ2-7; D assignment may be TRBD1 or TRBD2 (6 bases each). Germline CDR1 reads GTSNPN; CDR2 reads SVGIG (reference sequence). This CDR3 has 12 residues. Trimming shortened V by 5 bases and J by 2 bases, and 10 bases separated the two germline ends. CDR3: CAWERGAYEQYF. The CDR3 bases are TGTGCCTGGGAAAGGGGGGCCTACGAGCAGTACTTC.

In nucleotides, the CDR3 is TGTGCCAGCAGCCACCGCGGACGTTCCTACGAGCAGTACTTC. It codes for CASSHRGRSYEQYF. V gene TRBV6-1 combines with J gene TRBJ2-7, with unresolved D. This CDR3 contains 14 residues. Germline CDR1 MNHNS, CDR2 SASEGT. The ends were cut back, 6 bases at V and 1 base at J, with 13 bases in the middle.

This clone was found many times. In nucleotides, the CDR3 is TGCGCCAGCAAACTCGGGCCCAACCAAGAGACCCAGTACTTC. This translates into CASKLGPNQETQYF. The chain combines TRBV5-1 with TRBJ2-5; D call uncertain. The germline gives CDR1 SGHRS, CDR2 YFSETQ. The CDR3 covers 14 residues. The V end lost 6 bases, the J end lost 0 bases, and 12 bases lay between the germline ends. Using reference TRBV5-1 and TRBJ2-5 for the parts outside the CDR3, the full variable domain is KAGVTQTPRYLIKTRGQQVTLSCSPISGHRSVSWYQQTPGQGLQFLFEYFSETQRNKGNFPGRFSGRQFSNSRSEMNVSTLELGDSALYLCASKLGPNQETQYFGPGTRLLVL.

The chain carries TRBV4-2 and TRBJ1-2, with a possible D match to TRBD1 (5 bases). Per the germline V gene, CDR1 is LGHNA and CDR2 is YNFKEQ. This CDR3 spans 18 amino acids. V lost 4 bases to trimming and J lost 1 base, with 22 bases between them. The CDR3 reads CASSPTVGARAHNYGYTF. The CDR3 bases are TGTGCCAGCAGCCCGACGGTCGGGGCAAGAGCCCATAACTATGGCTACACCTTC.